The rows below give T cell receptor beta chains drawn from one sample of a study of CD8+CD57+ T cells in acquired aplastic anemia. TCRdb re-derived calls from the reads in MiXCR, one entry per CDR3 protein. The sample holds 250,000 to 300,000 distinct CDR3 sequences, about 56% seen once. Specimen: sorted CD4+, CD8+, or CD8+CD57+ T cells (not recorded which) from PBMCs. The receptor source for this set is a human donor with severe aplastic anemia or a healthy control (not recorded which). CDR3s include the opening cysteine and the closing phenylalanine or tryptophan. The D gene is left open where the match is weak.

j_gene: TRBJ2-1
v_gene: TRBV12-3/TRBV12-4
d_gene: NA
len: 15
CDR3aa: CASSVGVSSYNEQFF

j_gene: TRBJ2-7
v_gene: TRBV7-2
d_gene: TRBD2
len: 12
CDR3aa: CASSLDGGEQYF

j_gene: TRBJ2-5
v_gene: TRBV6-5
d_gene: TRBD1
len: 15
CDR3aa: CASSLKTGGLETQYF

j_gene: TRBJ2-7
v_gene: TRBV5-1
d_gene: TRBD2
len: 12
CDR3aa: CASSVGLSEQYF

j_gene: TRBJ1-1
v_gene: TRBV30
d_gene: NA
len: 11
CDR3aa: CAFGRTTEAFF

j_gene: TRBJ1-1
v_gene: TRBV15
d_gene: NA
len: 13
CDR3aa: CATSEQGNTEAFF

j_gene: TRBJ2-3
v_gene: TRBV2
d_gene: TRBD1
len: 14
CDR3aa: CASSAGTVGDTQYF

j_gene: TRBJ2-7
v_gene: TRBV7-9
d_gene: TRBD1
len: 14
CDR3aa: CASSLRQGSYEQYF

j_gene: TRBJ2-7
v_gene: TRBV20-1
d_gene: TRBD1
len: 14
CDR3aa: CSAESRQGINEQYF

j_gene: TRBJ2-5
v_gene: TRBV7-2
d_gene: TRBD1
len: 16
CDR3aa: CASSLASSGGQETQYF

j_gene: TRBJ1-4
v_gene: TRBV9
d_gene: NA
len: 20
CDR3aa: CASSVEGQDTPTPTTEKLFF

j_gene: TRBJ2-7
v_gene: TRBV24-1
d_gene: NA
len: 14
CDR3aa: CATSGGAGSFEQYF

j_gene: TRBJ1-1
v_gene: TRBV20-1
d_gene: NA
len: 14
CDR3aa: CSASPFEGNTEAFF

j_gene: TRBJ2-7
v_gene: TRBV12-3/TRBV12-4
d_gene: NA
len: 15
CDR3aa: CASSPGWPSTYEQYF

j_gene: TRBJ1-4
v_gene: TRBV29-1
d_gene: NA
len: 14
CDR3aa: CSVATGTDGEKLFF

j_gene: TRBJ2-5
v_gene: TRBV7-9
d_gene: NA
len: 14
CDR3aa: CASSERGEGETQYF

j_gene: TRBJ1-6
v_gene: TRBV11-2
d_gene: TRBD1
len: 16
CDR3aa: CASSLGSDRDNSPLHF

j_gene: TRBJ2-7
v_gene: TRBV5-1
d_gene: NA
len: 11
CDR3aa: CASNPSYEQYF

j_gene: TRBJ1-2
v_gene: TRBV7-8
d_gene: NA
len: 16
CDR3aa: CASSLALRLLNYGYTF

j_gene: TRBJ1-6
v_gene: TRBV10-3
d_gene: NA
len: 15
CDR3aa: CAISRLGPSNSPLHF

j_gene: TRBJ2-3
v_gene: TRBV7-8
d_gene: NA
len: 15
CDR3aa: CASSDLSGGTDTQYF

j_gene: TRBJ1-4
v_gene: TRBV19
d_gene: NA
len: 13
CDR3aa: CASSEILNEKLFF

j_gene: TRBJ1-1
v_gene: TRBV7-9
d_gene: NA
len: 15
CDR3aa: CASRGQAGGVTEAFF

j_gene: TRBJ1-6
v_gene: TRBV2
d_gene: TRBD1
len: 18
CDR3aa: CASSTTGDRSSYNSPLHF

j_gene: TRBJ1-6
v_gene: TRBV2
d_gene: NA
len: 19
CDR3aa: CASRGAGEGRVRGDSPLHF

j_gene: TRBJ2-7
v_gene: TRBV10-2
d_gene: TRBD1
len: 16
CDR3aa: CASSGPPGQASYEQYF

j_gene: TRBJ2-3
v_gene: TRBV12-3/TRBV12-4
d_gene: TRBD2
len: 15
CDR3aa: CASSIAGPTTDTQYF

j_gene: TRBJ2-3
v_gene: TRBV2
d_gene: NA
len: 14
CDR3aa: CASSARASTDTQYF

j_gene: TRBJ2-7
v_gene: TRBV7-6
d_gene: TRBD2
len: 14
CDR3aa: CASSPRGSDYEQYF

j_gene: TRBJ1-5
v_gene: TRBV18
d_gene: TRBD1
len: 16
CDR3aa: CASSPGQPYSNQPQHF

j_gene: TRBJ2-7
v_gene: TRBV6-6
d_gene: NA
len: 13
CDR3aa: CASRGDDSYEQYF

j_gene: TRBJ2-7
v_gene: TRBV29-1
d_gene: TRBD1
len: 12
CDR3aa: CGVTRQGYEQYF

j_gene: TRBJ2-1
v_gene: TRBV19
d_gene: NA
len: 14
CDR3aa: CASSTRAGENEQFF